This TCR beta chain was recovered during a study of shared clonotypes between healthy human individuals. CDR1 is SGHVS and CDR2 is FNYEAQ in the germline V gene. V was pared by 5 bases and J by 3 bases, with 9 bases of the junction left unmatched. The CDR3 length is 16 residues. The method was immunoSEQ multiplex PCR; TCRdb's version includes in-frame clones alone and lacks a portion of them. The table records 2,500,000 or so clones, approximately 93% of them present only once. Input material: naive CD4+ T cells from PBMCs. Subset denoted: CD45RA+ positively selected. V usage is TRBV7-6 and J usage is TRBJ1-4; 7 nucleotides align to TRBD1. This receptor was obtained from a man between 18 and 35 years old in good health. Some clones in this sample may be carry-over from other donors' samples. CDR3: CASSPRDSHSNEKLFF. The CDR3 DNA follows: TGTGCCAGCAGCCCCCGGGACAGCCACTCTAATGAAAAACTGTTTTTT.